A selection of T cell receptor beta chains follows, all from one sample in a study of blood T cell repertoires in COVID-19. The repertoire was sequenced with immunoSEQ multiplex PCR; TCRdb's copy has only in-frame clones and lacks some. The data hold approximately 270,000 clones, with around 85% observed a single time. Sequences were obtained from peripheral blood. These TCRs come from a human donor with COVID-19, enrolled during active disease. The donor label of this sample is uncertain. Both conserved end residues are part of each CDR3. Fields, in order: V gene, J gene, D gene, clone size, CDR3 protein, CDR3 DNA. The D gene is left open where the match is weak. Where a row states a size, it is once, few, many or the class of an expanded clone; other rows omit it.

v_gene: TRBV28
j_gene: TRBJ1-6
d_gene: TRBD1
abundance: .
CDR3aa: CASSPPQGAGNSPLHF
CDR3nt: TGTGCCAGCAGTCCGCCTCAGGGGGCTGGGAATTCACCCCTCCACTTT

v_gene: TRBV2
j_gene: TRBJ2-3
d_gene: TRBD1
abundance: .
CDR3aa: CASSRDRGTTDTQYF
CDR3nt: TGTGCCAGCAGTCGGGACAGGGGGACGACAGATACGCAGTATTTT

v_gene: TRBV7-2
j_gene: TRBJ1-1
d_gene: .
abundance: .
CDR3aa: CASSRTAFTEAFF
CDR3nt: TGTGCCAGCAGCCGAACTGCTTTCACTGAAGCTTTCTTT

v_gene: TRBV11-3
j_gene: TRBJ2-1
d_gene: TRBD2
abundance: .
CDR3aa: CASSRTSSVGGEQFF
CDR3nt: TGTGCCAGCAGCCGGACTAGCTCGGTGGGTGGCGAGCAGTTCTTC

v_gene: TRBV7-3
j_gene: TRBJ2-1
d_gene: .
abundance: few
CDR3aa: CASSPSGWDEQFF
CDR3nt: TGTGCCAGCAGCCCATCAGGGTGGGATGAGCAGTTCTTC

v_gene: TRBV5-5
j_gene: TRBJ2-7
d_gene: .
abundance: .
CDR3aa: CASFLPGSYEQYF
CDR3nt: TGTGCCAGCTTTCTCCCCGGCTCCTACGAGCAGTACTTC

v_gene: TRBV5-1
j_gene: TRBJ1-3
d_gene: .
abundance: .
CDR3aa: CASSLEGVGNTIYF
CDR3nt: TGCGCCAGCAGCTTGGAGGGAGTTGGAAACACCATATATTTT

v_gene: TRBV28
j_gene: TRBJ2-1
d_gene: TRBD2
abundance: .
CDR3aa: CASRELAGGRNEQFF
CDR3nt: TGTGCCAGCAGAGAACTAGCGGGAGGCCGCAATGAGCAGTTCTTC

v_gene: TRBV6-1
j_gene: TRBJ2-7
d_gene: TRBD2
abundance: .
CDR3aa: CASSDPSEPGLARSSYEQYF
CDR3nt: TGTGCCAGCAGTGACCCCTCTGAACCGGGACTAGCGCGAAGCTCCTACGAGCAGTACTTC

v_gene: TRBV9
j_gene: TRBJ2-5
d_gene: TRBD2
abundance: .
CDR3aa: CASTRGTSGKETQYF
CDR3nt: TGTGCCAGCACCCGAGGGACTAGCGGAAAAGAGACCCAGTACTTC

v_gene: TRBV7-2
j_gene: TRBJ1-2
d_gene: .
abundance: once
CDR3aa: CASSLSPGDGYTF
CDR3nt: TGTGCCAGCAGCTTAAGTCCAGGGGATGGCTACACCTTC